Described below is a single T cell receptor (beta chain) sequence and its context. TCRdb's copy holds only in-frame clones and misses some; the assay was immunoSEQ multiplex PCR. The table includes some 80,000 clones, 83% detected once. The sample is drawn from a study of CD4 T cell repertoires in COVID-19. Germline V lookup: CDR1 SNHLY, CDR2 FYNNEI. The CDR3 length is 16 residues. Trimming took off 2 bases at V and 2 bases at J, with 13 bases between the two ends. The TCR originated in a human donor who had COVID-19. The V call is TRBV2, the J call TRBJ1-5, with TRBD1 as a possible D gene (5 bases). The material sequenced was CD4+ T cells from peripheral blood, taken after recovery from COVID-19. CDR3 in DNA: TGTGCCAGCAGTGAAAATTGGCGGGGGGGCAATCAGCCCCAGCATTTT. This gives the protein CASSENWRGGNQPQHF.